The T cell receptor beta chain under discussion was sequenced for a study of cytomegalovirus exposure and HLA in healthy donors. Use of 60 Vbeta and 13 Jbeta primers characterized the PCR. Some clones are missing from TCRdb's copy, which holds only in-frame ones; the method was immunoSEQ multiplex PCR. The sample lists roughly 190,000 clones, over 60% occurring once. The CDR3 runs to 14 residues. Trimming removed 7 bases from V and 0 bases from J; junction bases left unmatched: 6. Germline values: CDR1 SNHLY, CDR2 FYNNEI. The clonotype was recovered from a woman aged 40-49 years in good health and CMV-seronegative. Sequencing input: PBMCs. The V gene is TRBV2, the J gene TRBJ2-7; TRBD1 agrees at 7 bases. The CDR3 DNA reads as TGTGCCAGCAAGGGGACAGTTAGCTCCTACGAGCAGTACTTC. As protein: CASKGTVSSYEQYF.